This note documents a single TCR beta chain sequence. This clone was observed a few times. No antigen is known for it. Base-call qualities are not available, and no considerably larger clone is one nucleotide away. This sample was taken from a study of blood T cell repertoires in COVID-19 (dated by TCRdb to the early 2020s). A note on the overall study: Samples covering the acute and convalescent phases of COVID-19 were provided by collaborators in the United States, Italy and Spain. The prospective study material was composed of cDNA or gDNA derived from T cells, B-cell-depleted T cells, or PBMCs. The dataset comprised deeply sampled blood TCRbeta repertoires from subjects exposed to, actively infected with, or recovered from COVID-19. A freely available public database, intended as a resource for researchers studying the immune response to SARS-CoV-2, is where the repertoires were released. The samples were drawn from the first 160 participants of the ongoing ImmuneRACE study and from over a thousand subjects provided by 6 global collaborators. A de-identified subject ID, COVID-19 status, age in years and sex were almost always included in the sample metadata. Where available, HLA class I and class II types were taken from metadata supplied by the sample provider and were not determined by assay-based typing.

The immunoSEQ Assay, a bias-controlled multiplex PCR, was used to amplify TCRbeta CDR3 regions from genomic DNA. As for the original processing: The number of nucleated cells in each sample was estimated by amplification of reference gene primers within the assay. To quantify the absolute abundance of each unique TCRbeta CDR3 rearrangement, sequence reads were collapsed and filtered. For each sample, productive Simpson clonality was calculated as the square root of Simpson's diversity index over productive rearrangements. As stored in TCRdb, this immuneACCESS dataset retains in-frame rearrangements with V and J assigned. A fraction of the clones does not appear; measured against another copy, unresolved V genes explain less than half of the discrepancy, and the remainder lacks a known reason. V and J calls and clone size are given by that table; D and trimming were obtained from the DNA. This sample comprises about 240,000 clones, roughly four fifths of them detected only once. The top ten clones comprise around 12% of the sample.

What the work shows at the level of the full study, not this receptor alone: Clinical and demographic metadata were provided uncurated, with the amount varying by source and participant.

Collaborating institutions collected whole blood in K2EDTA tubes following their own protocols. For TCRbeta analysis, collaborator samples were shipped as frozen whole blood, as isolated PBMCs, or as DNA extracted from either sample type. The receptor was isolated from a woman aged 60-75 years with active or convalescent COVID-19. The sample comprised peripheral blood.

The CDR3 loop reads CASSHANTGELFF. The sequenced DNA is TGCGCCAGCAGCCACGCGAACACCGGGGAGCTGTTTTTT. The chain uses TRBV4-1 and TRBJ2-2; a confident D gene designation cannot be given. CDR1 and CDR2 (MGHRA, YSYEKL) derive from the germline V gene. V and J are truncated by 3 bases and 0 bases respectively, leaving an intervening sequence of 2 bases. The CDR3 spans 13 residues, from the cysteine through the phenylalanine. The only DNA kept is the CDR3, 39 bases in frame from the first base.